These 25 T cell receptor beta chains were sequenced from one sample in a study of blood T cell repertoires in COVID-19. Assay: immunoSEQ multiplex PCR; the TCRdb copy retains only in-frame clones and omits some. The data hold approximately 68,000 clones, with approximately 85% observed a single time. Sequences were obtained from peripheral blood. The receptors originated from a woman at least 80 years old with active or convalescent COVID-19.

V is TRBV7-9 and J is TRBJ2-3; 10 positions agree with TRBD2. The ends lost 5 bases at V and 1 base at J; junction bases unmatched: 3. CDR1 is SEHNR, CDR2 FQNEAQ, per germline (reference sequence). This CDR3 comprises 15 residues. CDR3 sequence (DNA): TGTGCCAGCAGCCGAGGGACTAGCGGCACAGATACGCAGTATTTT. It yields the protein CASSRGTSGTDTQYF.

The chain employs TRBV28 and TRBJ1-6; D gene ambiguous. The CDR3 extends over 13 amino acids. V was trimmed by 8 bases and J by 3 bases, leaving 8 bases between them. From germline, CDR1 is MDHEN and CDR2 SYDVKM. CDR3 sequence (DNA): TGTGCCAGCCTCTCGGTCTATAATTCACCCCTCCACTTT. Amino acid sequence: CASLSVYNSPLHF.

The CDR3 sequence is CASSSGAAKNIQYF. In DNA form, the CDR3 reads TGTGCCAGCAGTAGCGGGGCGGCCAAAAACATTCAGTACTTC. The chain has TRBV6-4 and TRBJ2-4; TRBD2 agrees at 7 bases. Germline V gene lookup returns CDR1 MRHNA and CDR2 SNTAGT. V lost 5 bases and J lost 1; bases outside the gene matches: 2. The CDR3 length is 14 residues.

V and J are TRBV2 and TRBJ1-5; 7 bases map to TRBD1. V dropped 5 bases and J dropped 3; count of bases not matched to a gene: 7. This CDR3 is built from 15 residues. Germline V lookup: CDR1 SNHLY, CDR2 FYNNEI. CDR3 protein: CASSLWTGANQPQHF. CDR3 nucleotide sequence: TGTGCCAGCAGTCTTTGGACAGGTGCCAATCAGCCCCAGCATTTT.

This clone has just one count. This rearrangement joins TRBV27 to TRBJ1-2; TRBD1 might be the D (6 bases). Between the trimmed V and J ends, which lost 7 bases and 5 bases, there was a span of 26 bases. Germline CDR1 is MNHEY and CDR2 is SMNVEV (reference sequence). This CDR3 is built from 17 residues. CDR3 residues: CASTEKGGGHRWYGYTF. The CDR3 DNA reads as TGTGCCAGCACCGAAAAGGGGGGGGGTCATCGATGGTATGGCTACACCTTC.

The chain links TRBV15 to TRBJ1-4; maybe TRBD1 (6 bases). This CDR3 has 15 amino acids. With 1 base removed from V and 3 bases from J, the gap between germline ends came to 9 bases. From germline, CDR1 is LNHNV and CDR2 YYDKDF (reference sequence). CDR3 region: CATSRVGQPNEKLFF. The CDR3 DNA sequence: TGTGCCACCAGCAGAGTAGGACAGCCTAATGAAAAACTGTTTTTT.

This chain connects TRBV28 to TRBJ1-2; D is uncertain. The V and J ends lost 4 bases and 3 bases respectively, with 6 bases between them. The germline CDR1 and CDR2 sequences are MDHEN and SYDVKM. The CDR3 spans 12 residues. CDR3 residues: CASSSRDYGYTF. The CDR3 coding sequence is TGTGCCAGCAGTTCACGAGACTATGGCTACACCTTC.

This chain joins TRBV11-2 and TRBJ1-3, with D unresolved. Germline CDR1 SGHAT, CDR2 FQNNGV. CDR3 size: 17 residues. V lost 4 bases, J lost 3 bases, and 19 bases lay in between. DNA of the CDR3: TGTGCCAGCAGCTCCCTTTCCGGGGTCAGGAATGGAAACACCATATATTTT. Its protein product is CASSSLSGVRNGNTIYF.

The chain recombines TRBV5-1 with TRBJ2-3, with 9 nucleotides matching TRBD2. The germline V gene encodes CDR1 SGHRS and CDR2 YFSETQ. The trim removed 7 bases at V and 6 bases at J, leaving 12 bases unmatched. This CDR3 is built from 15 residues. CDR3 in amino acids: CASVPRGGAPDTQYF. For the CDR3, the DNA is TGCGCCAGCGTCCCGCGGGGGGGGGCCCCCGATACGCAGTATTTT.

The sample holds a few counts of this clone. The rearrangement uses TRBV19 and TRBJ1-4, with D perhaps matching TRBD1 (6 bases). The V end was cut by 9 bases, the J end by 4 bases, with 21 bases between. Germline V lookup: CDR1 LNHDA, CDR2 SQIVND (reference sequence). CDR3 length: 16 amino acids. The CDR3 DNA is TGTGCCAGGGAGACAGGCCCCAGTCAAGGTAATGAAAAACTGTTTTTT. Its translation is CARETGPSQGNEKLFF. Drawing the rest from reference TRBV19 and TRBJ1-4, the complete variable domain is DGGITQSPKYLFRKEGQNVTLSCEQNLNHDAMYWYRQDPGQGLRLIYYSQIVNDFQKGDIAEGYSVSREKKESFPLTVTSAQKNPTAFYLCARETGPSQGNEKLFFGSGTQLSVL.

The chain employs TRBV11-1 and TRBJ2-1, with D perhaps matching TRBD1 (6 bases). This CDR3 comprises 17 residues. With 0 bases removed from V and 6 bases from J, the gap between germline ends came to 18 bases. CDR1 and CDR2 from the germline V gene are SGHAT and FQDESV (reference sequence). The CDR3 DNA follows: TGTGCCAGCAGCTTAGCTCGAGGTGGGGGCCTAACCAATGAGCAGTTCTTC. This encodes CASSLARGGGLTNEQFF.

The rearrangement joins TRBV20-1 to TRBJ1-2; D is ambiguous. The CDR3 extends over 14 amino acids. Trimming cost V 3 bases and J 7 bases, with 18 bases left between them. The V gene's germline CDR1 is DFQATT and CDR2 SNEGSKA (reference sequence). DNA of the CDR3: TGCAGTGCTAGTCAGCGGCCGTACTATGTTGGCTACACCTTC. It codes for CSASQRPYYVGYTF.

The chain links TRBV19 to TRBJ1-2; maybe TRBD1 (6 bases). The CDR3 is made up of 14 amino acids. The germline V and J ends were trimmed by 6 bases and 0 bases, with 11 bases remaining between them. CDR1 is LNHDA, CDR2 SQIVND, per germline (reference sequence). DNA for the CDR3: TGTGCCAGTAGGATAACAGGGTCTAACTATGGCTACACCTTC. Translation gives CASRITGSNYGYTF.

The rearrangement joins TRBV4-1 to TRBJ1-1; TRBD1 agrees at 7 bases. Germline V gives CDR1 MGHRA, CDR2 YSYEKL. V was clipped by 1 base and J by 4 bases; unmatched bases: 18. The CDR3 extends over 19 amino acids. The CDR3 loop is CASSQGRGRFTGVGTEAFF. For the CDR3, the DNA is TGCGCCAGCAGCCAAGGCCGGGGGCGTTTCACAGGGGTGGGCACTGAAGCTTTCTTT.

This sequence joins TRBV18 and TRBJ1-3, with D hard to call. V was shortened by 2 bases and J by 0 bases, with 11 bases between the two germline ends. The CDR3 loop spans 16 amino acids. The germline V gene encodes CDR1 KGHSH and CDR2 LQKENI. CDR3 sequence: CASSPMEEGSGNTIYF. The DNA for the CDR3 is TGTGCCAGCTCACCAATGGAGGAAGGCTCTGGAAACACCATATATTTT.

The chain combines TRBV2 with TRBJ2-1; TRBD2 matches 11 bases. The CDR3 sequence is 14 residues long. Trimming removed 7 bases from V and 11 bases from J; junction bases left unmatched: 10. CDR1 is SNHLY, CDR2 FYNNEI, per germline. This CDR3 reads CASTPSASGGQQFF. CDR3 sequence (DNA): TGTGCCAGCACCCCCTCGGCTAGCGGGGGGCAGCAGTTCTTC.

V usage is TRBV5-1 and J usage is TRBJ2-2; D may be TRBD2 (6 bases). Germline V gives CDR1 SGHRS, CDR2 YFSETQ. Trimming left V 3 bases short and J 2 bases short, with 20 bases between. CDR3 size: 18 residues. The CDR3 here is CASSYRPVLASNTGELFF. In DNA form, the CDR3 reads TGCGCCAGCAGCTACCGACCCGTACTAGCTAGTAACACCGGGGAGCTGTTTTTT.

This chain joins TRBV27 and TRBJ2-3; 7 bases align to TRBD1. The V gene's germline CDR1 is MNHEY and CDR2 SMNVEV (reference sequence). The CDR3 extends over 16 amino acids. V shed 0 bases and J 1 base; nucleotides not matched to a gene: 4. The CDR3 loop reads CASSLSATGRTDTQYF. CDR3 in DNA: TGTGCCAGCAGTTTATCGGCGACAGGGCGCACAGATACGCAGTATTTT.

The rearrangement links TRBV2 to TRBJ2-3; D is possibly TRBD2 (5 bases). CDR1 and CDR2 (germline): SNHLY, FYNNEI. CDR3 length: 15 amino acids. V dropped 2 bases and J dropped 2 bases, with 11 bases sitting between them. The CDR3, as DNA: TGTGCCAGCAGTGAAACCGGACTGGTCACAGATACGCAGTATTTT. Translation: CASSETGLVTDTQYF.

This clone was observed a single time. CDR3 bases: TGTGCCAGCAGCCGAGGGGTAGCGGGTGACGAGCAGTACTTC. It is translated as CASSRGVAGDEQYF. The chain joins TRBV6-5 to TRBJ2-7, with 7 positions matching TRBD2. The J segment lost 5 bases and the V segment lost 6 bases, leaving 10 bases of the junction unmatched. This CDR3 contains 14 residues. Per germline, CDR1 MNHEY and CDR2 SVGAGI.

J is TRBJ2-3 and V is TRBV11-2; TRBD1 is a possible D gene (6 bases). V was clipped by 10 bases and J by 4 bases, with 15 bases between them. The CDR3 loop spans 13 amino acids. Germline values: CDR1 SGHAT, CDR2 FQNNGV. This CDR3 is CATTSGGPDTQYF. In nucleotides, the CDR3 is TGTGCCACGACCAGTGGGGGCCCAGATACGCAGTATTTT.

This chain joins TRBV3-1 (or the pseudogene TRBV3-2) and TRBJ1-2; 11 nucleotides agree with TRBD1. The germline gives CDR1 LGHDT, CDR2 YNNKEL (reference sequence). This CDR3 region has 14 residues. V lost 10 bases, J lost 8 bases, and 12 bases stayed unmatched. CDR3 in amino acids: CATKTGTGGIGYTF. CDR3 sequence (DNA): TGTGCCACAAAGACCGGGACAGGGGGAATCGGCTACACCTTC.

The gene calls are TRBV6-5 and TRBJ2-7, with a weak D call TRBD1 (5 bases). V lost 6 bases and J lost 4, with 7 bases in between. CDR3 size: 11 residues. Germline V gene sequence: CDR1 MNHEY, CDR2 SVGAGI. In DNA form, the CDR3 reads TGTGCCAGCAGACAGGAATACGAGCAGTACTTC. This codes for CASRQEYEQYF.

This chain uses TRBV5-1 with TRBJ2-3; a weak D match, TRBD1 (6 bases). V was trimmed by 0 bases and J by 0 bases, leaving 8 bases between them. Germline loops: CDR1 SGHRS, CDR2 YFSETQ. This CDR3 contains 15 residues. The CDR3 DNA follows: TGCGCCAGCAGCTTGGCCGGACAGAGCACAGATACGCAGTATTTT. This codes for CASSLAGQSTDTQYF.

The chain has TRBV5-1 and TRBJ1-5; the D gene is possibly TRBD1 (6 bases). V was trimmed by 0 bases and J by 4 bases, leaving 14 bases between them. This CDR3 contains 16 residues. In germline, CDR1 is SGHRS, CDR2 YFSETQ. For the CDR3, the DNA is TGCGCCAGCAGCTTGGAGGCCGACAGGTATAATCAGCCCCAGCATTTT. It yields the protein CASSLEADRYNQPQHF.